This TCR beta chain was recorded in a study of Graves' ophthalmopathy and Graves' hyperthyroidism. Cases classed as stable hyperthyroidism had no ophthalmopathy within 18 months of follow-up. Pregnancy or lactation, uncontrolled infections and other autoimmune diseases were grounds for excluding patients. The authors diagnosed from clinical symptoms, serum thyroxine, TRAb, thyroid ultrasound and orbital computed tomography. Amplified material comprised TCR beta CDR3 regions derived from RNA transcripts. An opening RT-PCR round employed HTBI primers and preceded a second-round multiplex PCR. TCRdb processed the multiplex PCR reads anew with MiXCR; each CDR3 protein has one entry. This table has hundreds of thousands of distinct CDR3 sequences, about 20% appearing once. There are 11 residues in the CDR3. Trimming left V 7 bases short and J 6 bases short, with 4 bases between.

The chain couples TRBV12-3 or TRBV12-4 to TRBJ2-6; D remains ambiguous. The sample comprised peripheral blood. The sequence derives from a woman aged 18-35 years with stable Graves' hyperthyroidism. Some clones in this sample may be carry-over from other donors' samples. The CDR3 reads CASTSANVLTF. The DNA of the CDR3 is TGTGCCAGCACTTCGGCCAACGTCCTGACTTTC.